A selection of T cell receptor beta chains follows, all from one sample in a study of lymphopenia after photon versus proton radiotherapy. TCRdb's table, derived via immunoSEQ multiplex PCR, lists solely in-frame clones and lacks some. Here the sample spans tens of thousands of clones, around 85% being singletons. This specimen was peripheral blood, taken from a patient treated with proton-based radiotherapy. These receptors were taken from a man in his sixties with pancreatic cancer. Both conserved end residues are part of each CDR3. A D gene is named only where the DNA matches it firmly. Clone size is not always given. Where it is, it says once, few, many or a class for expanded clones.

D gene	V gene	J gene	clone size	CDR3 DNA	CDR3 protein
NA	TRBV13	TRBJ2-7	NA	TGTGCCAGCAGCCGTCTACGGGGCGGGAACGAGCAGTACTTC	CASSRLRGGNEQYF
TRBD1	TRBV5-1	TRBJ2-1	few	TGCGCCAGCAGCTGGGGACAGGGGATAATAAATGAGCAGTTCTTC	CASSWGQGIINEQFF
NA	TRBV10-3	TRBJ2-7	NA	TGTGCCATCAGTTTTACTGGACAGAGAGACTACGAGCAGTACTTC	CAISFTGQRDYEQYF
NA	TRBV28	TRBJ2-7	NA	TGTGCCAGCAGTTCCGGCCTCTACGAGCAGTACTTC	CASSSGLYEQYF
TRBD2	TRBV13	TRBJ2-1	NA	TGTGCCAGCAGGGGACGGGGGGGGGCCTACAATGAGCAGTTCTTC	CASRGRGGAYNEQFF
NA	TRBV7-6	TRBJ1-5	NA	TGTGCCAGCAGCTCCGGGAGCAATCAGCCCCAGCATTTT	CASSSGSNQPQHF
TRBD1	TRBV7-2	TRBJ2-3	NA	TGTGCCAGCAGCAGGACAGGGGGCAGAAGCACAGATACGCAGTATTTT	CASSRTGGRSTDTQYF
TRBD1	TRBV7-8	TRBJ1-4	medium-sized	TGTGCCAGCAGCTTAGTGACAGGGTTCGTACGATTGAATGAAAAACTGTTTTTT	CASSLVTGFVRLNEKLFF
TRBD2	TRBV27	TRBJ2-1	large	TGTGCCACCCCTCCCGAGCGGGGCTACAATGAGCAGTTCTTC	CATPPERGYNEQFF
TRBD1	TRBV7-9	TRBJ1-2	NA	TGTGCCGGACAGGGAAACTATGGCTACACCTTC	CAGQGNYGYTF
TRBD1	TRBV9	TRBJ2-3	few	TGTGCCAGCAGCGCCCGACAGGGAATCACAGATACGCAGTATTTT	CASSARQGITDTQYF
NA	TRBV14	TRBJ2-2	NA	TGTGCCAGCAGCCAAGTCGGGGGCGCCGGGGAGCTGTTTTTT	CASSQVGGAGELFF
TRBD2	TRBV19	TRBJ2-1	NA	TGTGCCACTAAGACTAGCGGGAAAAGGGAGCAGTTCTTC	CATKTSGKREQFF
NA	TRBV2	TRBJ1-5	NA	TGTGCCAGCCGCCCCCTGGGGCTCTTTAGCAATCAGCCCCAGCATTTT	CASRPLGLFSNQPQHF
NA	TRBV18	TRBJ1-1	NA	TGTGCCAGCTCACAAGGGGGACCCCACACTGAAGCTTTCTTT	CASSQGGPHTEAFF
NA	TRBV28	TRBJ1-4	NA	TGTGCCAGCAGTCTTACAGGGCCAACAACTAATGAAAAACTGTTTTTT	CASSLTGPTTNEKLFF
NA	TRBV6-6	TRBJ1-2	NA	TGTGCCAGCAGTCCCGACGGAGGGTATGGCTACACCTTC	CASSPDGGYGYTF
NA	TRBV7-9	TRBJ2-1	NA	TGTGCCAGCAGCTTAAGTTTGGGGCAGTTCTTC	CASSLSLGQFF
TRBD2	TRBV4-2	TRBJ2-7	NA	TGTGCCAGCAGCCAAGGAACTAGCGGGCGCGAGCAGTACTTC	CASSQGTSGREQYF
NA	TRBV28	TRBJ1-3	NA	TGTGCCAGCAGTTCCCTGGCGGTCTCTGGAAACACCATATATTTT	CASSSLAVSGNTIYF
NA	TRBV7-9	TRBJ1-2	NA	TGTGCCAGCATCAAAAACGGGGTAGGGTATGGCTACACCTTC	CASIKNGVGYGYTF
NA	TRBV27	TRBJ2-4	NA	TGTGCCAGCAGCAGGGACACCTTCGGGAACATTCAGTACTTC	CASSRDTFGNIQYF
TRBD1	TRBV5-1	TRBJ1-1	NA	TGCGCCAGCAGCTTGGCTGCCGGGACAGCGAAGCAGGAAGCTTTCTTT	CASSLAAGTAKQEAFF